Each of the 26 T cell receptor beta chains below was sequenced from the same sample in a study of CD8 T cells in Susac syndrome. After extraction with the RNeasy kit, roughly 0.45 to 1 ug of the RNA was reverse transcribed using random hexamers. TCRdb fed the immunoSEQ multiplex PCR reads into MiXCR, producing one record per CDR3 protein. The sample holds about 140,000 distinct CDR3 sequences, 85% to 95% seen once. Sequenced: CD4+ T cells from PBMCs. The source of these receptors is a human donor with Susac syndrome.

The rearrangement links TRBV9 to TRBJ2-1; 7 bases are shared with TRBD2. The CDR3 has 15 amino acids. With 3 bases clipped from V and 4 bases from J, the junction kept 7 bases outside the gene matches. Germline V gene data show CDR1 as SGDLS and CDR2 as YYNGEE. The CDR3 here is CASSASGALYNEQFF. CDR3 nucleotides: TGTGCCAGCAGCGCAAGCGGGGCCCTTTACAATGAGCAGTTCTTC.

The chain carries TRBV7-2 and TRBJ2-3, with D perhaps TRBD2 (6 bases). The V gene lost 2 bases and the J gene lost 5 bases, with 8 bases spanning the gap. This CDR3 is built from 13 residues. Germline values: CDR1 SGHTA, CDR2 FQGNSA. The chain's CDR3 is CASSLLGGDTQYF. The CDR3 coding sequence is TGTGCCAGCAGCTTATTGGGGGGAGATACGCAGTATTTT.

CDR3 region: CASSPPQSGHLYEQYF. CDR3 coding DNA: TGTGCCAGCAGTCCTCCACAATCGGGACACCTATACGAGCAGTACTTC. The chain joins TRBV12-3 or TRBV12-4 to TRBJ2-7, with TRBD1 as a possible D gene (6 bases). V lost 5 bases to trimming and J lost 4 bases, with 21 bases between them. The CDR3 is 16 amino acids.

The chain carries TRBV20-1 and TRBJ2-1; either TRBD1 or TRBD2 may supply D (5 bases each). The CDR3 is 14 amino acids. V lost 2 bases, J lost 9 bases, and 17 bases lay in between. Germline V lookup: CDR1 DFQATT, CDR2 SNEGSKA (reference sequence). CDR3 nucleotide sequence: TGCAGTGCTAGACACGACAGCGGCTGGGGTGAGCAGTTCTTC. Amino acids: CSARHDSGWGEQFF.

The chain combines TRBV20-1 with TRBJ2-5; a possible D gene is TRBD2 (7 bases). This CDR3 has 14 amino acids. Germline V CDR1 and CDR2: DFQATT, SNEGSKA (reference sequence). V dropped 5 bases and J dropped 5 bases, with 18 bases sitting between them. In DNA, the CDR3 is TGCAGTGCTTCTACACCGGGGGGCACCGAGACCCAGTACTTC. It encodes CSASTPGGTETQYF.

V gene TRBV5-1 combines with J gene TRBJ2-1; perhaps TRBD2 as D (6 bases). The V end lost 2 bases, the J end lost 5 bases, and 8 bases lay between the germline ends. Germline V gene lookup returns CDR1 SGHRS and CDR2 YFSETQ. This CDR3 contains 13 residues. The CDR3 DNA is TGCGCCAGCAGCTTTGGAGGGAACAATGAGCAGTTCTTC. As protein: CASSFGGNNEQFF. Full variable domain (outside the CDR3, taken from reference TRBV5-1 and TRBJ2-1): KAGVTQTPRYLIKTRGQQVTLSCSPISGHRSVSWYQQTPGQGLQFLFEYFSETQRNKGNFPGRFSGRQFSNSRSEMNVSTLELGDSALYLCASSFGGNNEQFFGPGTRLTVL.

V usage is TRBV2 and J usage is TRBJ2-7, with 10 bases lining up with TRBD1. V trimming: 3 bases; J trimming: 5 bases; junction bases outside the gene matches: 7. The CDR3 length is 15 residues. Per germline, CDR1 SNHLY and CDR2 FYNNEI. CDR3 residues: CASSETGTGANEQYF. The CDR3 DNA reads TGTGCCAGCAGTGAGACCGGGACAGGGGCGAACGAGCAGTACTTC.

The chain joins TRBV12-3 or TRBV12-4 to TRBJ2-4; D unclear. Trimming pared 5 bases from V and 0 bases from J, leaving 14 bases between. This CDR3 contains 16 residues. The CDR3 nucleotides read TGTGCCAGCAGTCTGCAGGAGTTATTAGCCAAAAACATTCAGTACTTC. Protein product: CASSLQELLAKNIQYF.

This clonotype was seen a single time. The chain links TRBV20-1 to TRBJ2-7, with 8 bases fitting TRBD1. Germline V gene sequence: CDR1 DFQATT, CDR2 SNEGSKA (reference sequence). The V and J ends lost 6 bases and 2 bases, in that order; junction bases with no gene match: 9. The CDR3 runs to 14 residues. CDR3 bases: TGCAGTGCCGACGACGGGACAGGAACCTACGAGCAGTACTTC. This translates into CSADDGTGTYEQYF.

This chain uses TRBV20-1 with TRBJ2-3; 7 nucleotides agree with TRBD2. Germline-derived CDR1 and CDR2 are DFQATT and SNEGSKA (reference sequence). The CDR3 length is 15 residues. Trimming removed 2 bases from V and 2 bases from J; junction bases left unmatched: 7. The CDR3 coding sequence is TGCAGTGCTAGATTCCCTAGCGGATACACAGATACGCAGTATTTT. This sequence encodes CSARFPSGYTDTQYF.

The chain employs TRBV4-1 and TRBJ2-5; maybe TRBD1 (6 bases). Between the trimmed V and J ends, which lost 2 bases and 5 bases, there was a span of 12 bases. Germline values: CDR1 MGHRA, CDR2 YSYEKL. This CDR3 region has 14 residues. The CDR3 sequence: CASSQTGLIETQYF. As DNA, the CDR3 is TGCGCCAGCAGCCAAACAGGGTTGATCGAGACCCAGTACTTC.

The chain employs TRBV20-1 and TRBJ2-5; a weak D match, TRBD2 (6 bases). V was shortened by 3 bases and J by 0 bases, with 14 bases between the two germline ends. The CDR3 totals 15 residues. Germline V gene sequence: CDR1 DFQATT, CDR2 SNEGSKA (reference sequence). The CDR3 DNA reads TGCAGTGCTAGGGGGGTAGCGGACTACCAAGAGACCCAGTACTTC. Protein sequence: CSARGVADYQETQYF.

The chain uses TRBV2 and TRBJ1-5, with TRBD1 identical over 7 bases. The junction had 13 bases not matched to a gene; V was cut back by 7 bases and J by 4 bases. Germline V gene sequence: CDR1 SNHLY, CDR2 FYNNEI. This CDR3 region has 16 residues. The CDR3 DNA sequence: TGTGCCAGCACCCCCGGCCGACAGGGTGGGAATCAGCCCCAGCATTTT. Translated, it gives CASTPGRQGGNQPQHF.

The CDR3 coding sequence is TGCAGTGCTCGAAGGGGGGAGGGCAATCAGCCCCAGCATTTT. Translation: CSARRGEGNQPQHF. The chain uses TRBV20-1 and TRBJ1-5; D may be TRBD1 (6 bases). Between the trimmed V and J ends, which lost 5 bases and 2 bases, there was a span of 13 bases. There are 14 residues in the CDR3. Germline V gene sequence: CDR1 DFQATT, CDR2 SNEGSKA (reference sequence).

The chain recombines TRBV6-2 or TRBV6-3 with TRBJ2-6, with 9 bases identical to TRBD1. Per the germline V gene, CDR1 is MNHEY and CDR2 is SVGEGT. V lost 6 bases to trimming and J lost 0 bases; unmatched junction nucleotides: 6. CDR3 length: 17 amino acids. The CDR3 region has the DNA TGTGCCAGCAGAGGGACAGGGTCTTTCTCTGGGGCCAACGTCCTGACTTTC. It translates to CASRGTGSFSGANVLTF.

The V and J genes are TRBV20-1 and TRBJ1-1; D may be TRBD1 (6 bases). The CDR3 spans 12 residues. The V gene's germline CDR1 is DFQATT and CDR2 SNEGSKA (reference sequence). Trimming took off 5 bases at V and 4 bases at J, with 11 bases between the two ends. The CDR3 here is CSAPQGGTEAFF. CDR3 sequence (DNA): TGCAGTGCTCCACAGGGCGGCACTGAAGCTTTCTTT.

The rearrangement uses TRBV30 and TRBJ2-3, with TRBD1 as a possible D gene (6 bases). This CDR3 is 15 amino acids long. CDR1 and CDR2 from the germline V gene are GTSNPN and SVGIG (reference sequence). V lost 1 base and J 3 bases, leaving 14 bases between the germline ends. The chain's CDR3 is CAWSATGWRTDTQYF. CDR3 sequence (DNA): TGTGCCTGGAGTGCGACAGGCTGGCGGACAGATACGCAGTATTTT.

This clonotype was seen just once. The J gene is TRBJ2-3, the V gene TRBV5-1; D gene unclear. The CDR3 loop spans 15 amino acids. Germline values: CDR1 SGHRS, CDR2 YFSETQ. V gave up 7 bases and J gave up 4 bases, with 19 bases separating them. CDR3 residues: CASGRSGDGADTQYF. The CDR3 nucleotides read TGCGCCAGCGGCCGGTCTGGGGATGGAGCAGATACGCAGTATTTT.

The rearrangement joins TRBV30 to TRBJ2-3, with a tentative D call TRBD1 (5 bases). V was shortened by 0 bases and J by 3 bases, with 13 bases between the two germline ends. This CDR3 region has 15 residues. The germline V gene encodes CDR1 GTSNPN and CDR2 SVGIG (reference sequence). CDR3 coding DNA: TGTGCCTGGAGTGTAATCCAGGGATTAACAGATACGCAGTATTTT. Its protein product is CAWSVIQGLTDTQYF. Drawing the rest from reference TRBV30 and TRBJ2-3, the complete variable domain is SQTIHQWPATLVQPVGSPLSLECTVEGTSNPNLYWYRQAAGRGLQLLFYSVGIGQISSEVPQNLSASRPQDRQFILSSKKLLLSDSGFYLCAWSVIQGLTDTQYFGPGTRLTVL.

The count of this clonotype is one. The chain joins TRBV30 to TRBJ1-1, with unresolved D. This CDR3 is 13 amino acids long. The ends were cut back, 1 base at V and 8 bases at J, with 14 bases in the middle. Germline V gene sequence: CDR1 GTSNPN, CDR2 SVGIG (reference sequence). CDR3 in DNA: TGTGCCTGGAGTGATCGGAGACCCGACGAAGCTTTCTTT. Its translation is CAWSDRRPDEAFF.

The J gene is TRBJ1-3, the V gene TRBV25-1; D unclear. V lost 4 bases to trimming and J lost 2 bases, with 3 bases between them. The CDR3 is 12 residues long. Germline values: CDR1 MGHDK, CDR2 SYGVNS. The CDR3 DNA sequence: TGTGCCAGCAGTGGAACTGGAAACACCATATATTTT. Its translation is CASSGTGNTIYF.

In nucleotides, the CDR3 is TGTGCCACCAGCGGCGGAGGAGGCATCTACGAGCAGTACTTC. It is translated as CATSGGGGIYEQYF. This sequence joins TRBV15 and TRBJ2-7; TRBD2 might be the D (5 bases). The V gene's germline CDR1 is LNHNV and CDR2 YYDKDF (reference sequence). The CDR3 sequence is 14 residues long. Trimming pared 5 bases from V and 3 bases from J, leaving 14 bases between.

J is TRBJ2-5 and V is TRBV29-1; D call uncertain. This CDR3 region has 12 residues. CDR1 is SQVTM and CDR2 is ANQGSEA in the germline V gene. The V end was cut by 4 bases, the J end by 0 bases, with 6 bases between. DNA for the CDR3: TGCAGCGTTGTAGGGTACCAAGAGACCCAGTACTTC. Amino acid sequence: CSVVGYQETQYF.

The chain is built from TRBV27 and TRBJ2-3; 11 bases map to TRBD1. CDR3 length: 15 residues. Germline values: CDR1 MNHEY, CDR2 SMNVEV (reference sequence). With V trimmed by 4 bases and J by 3 bases, 3 bases remained unmatched. The CDR3 region is CASSWGTGGTDTQYF. CDR3 in DNA: TGTGCCAGCAGTTGGGGGACAGGGGGGACAGATACGCAGTATTTT.

V is TRBV28 and J is TRBJ2-1; D is perhaps TRBD2 (5 bases). The CDR3 totals 15 residues. Per germline, CDR1 MDHEN and CDR2 SYDVKM. The germline V and J ends were trimmed by 3 bases and 4 bases, with 13 bases remaining between them. The CDR3 protein is CASSLAGGGYNEQFF. The CDR3 nucleotides read TGTGCCAGCAGTTTGGCAGGAGGCGGATACAATGAGCAGTTCTTC.

This rearrangement joins TRBV5-6 to TRBJ1-2; unclear D gene. The CDR3 spans 13 residues. Between the trimmed V and J ends, which lost 4 bases and 3 bases, there was a span of 10 bases. Per germline, CDR1 SGHDT and CDR2 YYEEEE. In DNA, the CDR3 is TGTGCCAGCAGCCTAAGACGGGACTATGGCTACACCTTC. Its translation is CASSLRRDYGYTF.